These T cell receptor beta chains were read from a single sample in a study of shared clonotypes between healthy human individuals. The method was immunoSEQ multiplex PCR; TCRdb's version includes in-frame clones alone and lacks a portion of them. The sample lists about 1.5 million clones; 95% to 99% were seen once. Material: naive CD4+ T cells sorted from blood. The receptor source for this set is a man between 25 and 39 years old in good health. Each CDR3 is given with its conserved first and last residue. D genes are given only for firm matches. A clone size is listed for some rows: how often the clone was seen (once, few, many), or a class if it is expanded.

abundance	v_gene	d_gene	j_gene	CDR3aa	CDR3nt
once	TRBV5-1	TRBD2	TRBJ2-5	CASSSPREGLIHRETQYF	TGCGCCAGCAGCAGCCCTAGGGAGGGCCTGATTCATAGGGAGACCCAGTACTTC
-	TRBV30	-	TRBJ2-5	CAWSVHREKTQYF	TGTGCCTGGAGTGTACACAGGGAAAAGACCCAGTACTTC
-	TRBV9	-	TRBJ1-1	CASSVLPMNTEAFF	TGTGCCAGCAGCGTTTTACCCATGAACACTGAAGCTTTCTTT
-	TRBV5-1	TRBD2	TRBJ2-7	CASSYTSGSYEQYF	TGCGCCAGCAGCTACACTAGCGGGAGCTACGAGCAGTACTTC
-	TRBV11-3	-	TRBJ1-4	CASFDSQPTNEKLFF	TGTGCCAGCTTTGACAGCCAGCCCACTAATGAAAAACTGTTTTTT
-	TRBV7-8	-	TRBJ1-1	CASSLGPGYLAEAFF	TGTGCCAGCAGCTTAGGCCCAGGGTACTTAGCTGAAGCTTTCTTT
-	TRBV5-1	-	TRBJ2-7	CASSLSATSYEQYF	TGCGCCAGCAGCTTGTCTGCAACCTCCTACGAGCAGTACTTC
-	TRBV7-2	-	TRBJ2-7	CASSLGPSSYEQYF	TGTGCCAGCAGCTTAGGCCCGAGCTCCTACGAGCAGTACTTC
-	TRBV5-1	TRBD2	TRBJ2-2	CASSTIPLAGGNTGELFF	TGCGCCAGCAGCACAATTCCTCTAGCGGGAGGGAACACCGGGGAGCTGTTTTTT
-	TRBV14	-	TRBJ2-7	CASSHGYEQYF	TGTGCCAGCAGCCACGGGTACGAGCAGTACTTC
-	TRBV15	-	TRBJ2-4	CATSSVRLNIQYF	TGTGCCACCAGCAGTGTGCGACTAAACATTCAGTACTTC
-	TRBV7-3	-	TRBJ2-5	CASSPNLAPQETQYF	TGTGCCAGCAGCCCGAATCTAGCGCCCCAAGAGACCCAGTACTTC
-	TRBV5-1	-	TRBJ2-1	CASSTHNEQFF	TGCGCCAGCAGCACACACAATGAGCAGTTCTTC
-	TRBV19	TRBD2	TRBJ2-3	CATTSGASTDTQYF	TGTGCCACGACTAGCGGGGCTAGCACAGATACGCAGTATTTT
once	TRBV2	TRBD1	TRBJ2-7	CASTRDSYEQYF	TGTGCCAGCACCCGGGACAGCTACGAGCAGTACTTC
-	TRBV11-2	-	TRBJ2-7	CASSVTRSYEQYF	TGTGCCAGCAGCGTAACTAGGTCCTACGAGCAGTACTTC
-	TRBV4-1	TRBD2	TRBJ2-7	CASSQPLAGSSYEQYF	TGCGCCAGCAGCCAACCACTAGCGGGAAGCTCCTACGAGCAGTACTTC
-	TRBV4-3	TRBD2	TRBJ2-5	CASSQDFSTGGETQYF	TGCGCCAGCAGCCAAGATTTCTCGACGGGGGGGGAGACCCAGTACTTC
-	TRBV15	-	TRBJ1-1	CATSREGRDTEAFF	TGTGCCACCAGCAGAGAGGGCAGGGACACTGAAGCTTTCTTT
-	TRBV7-9	-	TRBJ2-1	CASSLFGSSYNEQFF	TGTGCCAGCAGCTTGTTCGGGAGCTCCTACAATGAGCAGTTCTTC
-	TRBV5-1	-	TRBJ2-7	CASSLELQGGAVYEQYF	TGCGCCAGCAGCTTGGAATTACAGGGAGGGGCTGTCTACGAGCAGTACTTC
-	TRBV19	-	TRBJ1-2	CASSAGTVRHYTF	TGTGCCAGTAGCGCCGGGACTGTGCGTCACTACACCTTC
-	TRBV5-1	TRBD1	TRBJ1-2	CASSLAGTGVGYTF	TGCGCCAGCAGCTTGGCCGGGACAGGGGTCGGCTACACCTTC
-	TRBV6-5	TRBD2	TRBJ2-7	CASSRTSGKSYEQYF	TGTGCCAGCAGTCGGACTAGCGGTAAATCCTACGAGCAGTACTTC
-	TRBV28	-	TRBJ1-1	CASSPEGVWNTEAFF	TGTGCCAGCAGCCCGGAAGGAGTGTGGAACACTGAAGCTTTCTTT
once	TRBV28	-	TRBJ1-5	CASSLLNQPQHF	TGTGCCAGCAGTTTATTGAATCAGCCCCAGCATTTT
once	TRBV7-9	-	TRBJ2-1	CASSAAPRDHEQFF	TGTGCCAGCAGCGCCGCCCCGCGGGACCATGAGCAGTTCTTC
once	TRBV5-1	TRBD2	TRBJ2-5	CASKRASGETGAQYF	TGCGCCTCTAAGCGGGCTAGCGGGGAAACAGGGGCCCAGTACTTC
once	TRBV29-1	-	TRBJ2-3	CSVEALGSDTQYF	TGCAGCGTTGAAGCCCTCGGGTCAGATACGCAGTATTTT
-	TRBV10-3	-	TRBJ2-7	CAISESIVGGAPVGGQYF	TGTGCCATCAGTGAGTCTATCGTCGGAGGGGCCCCGGTTGGTGGGCAGTACTTC
-	TRBV7-3	TRBD2	TRBJ2-1	CASRLAGVGNEQFF	TGTGCCAGCAGGCTAGCGGGAGTGGGCAATGAGCAGTTCTTC
-	TRBV19	TRBD2	TRBJ2-1	CASSPRTSGRANEQFF	TGTGCCAGTAGTCCCCGGACTAGCGGGAGAGCAAATGAGCAGTTCTTC
-	TRBV7-9	TRBD1	TRBJ1-4	CASTIQDRGREKLFF	TGTGCCAGCACCATTCAGGACAGGGGACGAGAAAAACTGTTTTTT
-	TRBV10-1	-	TRBJ2-7	CASSESPAYEQYF	TGCGCCAGCAGTGAGTCGCCCGCGTACGAGCAGTACTTC
once	TRBV19	-	TRBJ1-3	CASSPIGGVPSGNTIYF	TGTGCCAGTAGCCCGATTGGAGGGGTGCCCTCTGGAAACACCATATATTTT
few	TRBV28	-	TRBJ1-2	CASSFGLQSGGYTF	TGTGCCAGCAGTTTTGGACTCCAATCGGGTGGCTACACCTTC
-	TRBV10-3	TRBD1	TRBJ2-3	CAISPTGTGADTQYF	TGTGCCATCAGTCCGACTGGGACAGGGGCAGATACGCAGTATTTT
-	TRBV27	-	TRBJ2-2	CASSRITSGELFF	TGTGCCAGCAGTCGAATAACCTCCGGGGAGCTGTTTTTT
-	TRBV4-3	-	TRBJ2-2	CASSQEGPGELFF	TGCGCCAGCAGCCAAGAAGGACCCGGGGAGCTGTTTTTT
-	TRBV5-1	-	TRBJ1-1	CASSLEVRSEAFF	TGCGCCAGCAGCTTGGAAGTCCGGAGTGAAGCTTTCTTT